The text below deals with one T cell receptor (beta chain). The data derive from a study of graft-versus-host responses after intestinal transplantation. The overall study: Transplants given to recipients were multivisceral, liver-intestinal, or isolated intestinal.

Per germline, CDR1 LNHDA and CDR2 SQIVND (reference sequence). V shed 3 bases and J 5 bases; nucleotides not matched to a gene: 7. There are 15 residues in the CDR3. Using immunoSEQ multiplex PCR, the repertoire was profiled, and TCRdb retains in-frame clones only, with some absent. The sample consists of around 9,900 clones, about 95% of them appearing once. The sequence was obtained from a human patient who received an intestinal transplant, so some T cells may come from the graft donor. V usage is TRBV19 and J usage is TRBJ1-5, with 7 bases fitting TRBD1. Specimen: bone marrow, collected around 500 days after intestinal transplantation. For the CDR3, the DNA is TGTGCCAGTAGTATTTCGAGCACAGGGGATCAGCCCCAGCATTTT. Translated, it gives CASSISSTGDQPQHF. The full variable domain, rest sourced from reference TRBV19 and TRBJ1-5, is DGGITQSPKYLFRKEGQNVTLSCEQNLNHDAMYWYRQDPGQGLRLIYYSQIVNDFQKGDIAEGYSVSREKKESFPLTVTSAQKNPTAFYLCASSISSTGDQPQHFGDGTRLSIL.